One sample yielded the 28 T cell receptor beta chains listed below, sequenced in a study of early T cells in non-severe SARS-CoV-2 infection. Using its own MiXCR run on the 5' RACE reads, TCRdb lists one record per CDR3 protein. The sample includes about 92,000 distinct CDR3 sequences, around 17% of them seen just once. Sequenced input: whole blood. The receptors shown here come from an adult who was a healthcare worker with PCR-confirmed SARS-CoV-2 infection or an uninfected control (not recorded which).

V usage is TRBV9 and J usage is TRBJ1-1; D not resolved. V was cut by 0 bases and J by 6 bases, with 9 bases left in between. CDR1 SGDLS and CDR2 YYNGEE come from the germline V gene. The length of the CDR3 is 13 residues. The DNA of the CDR3 is TGTGCCAGCAGCGTAGTGGGTAGATCTGAAGCTTTCTTT. Residues: CASSVVGRSEAFF.

The V gene is TRBV20-1, the J gene TRBJ2-4, with 7 bases fitting TRBD1. V shed 2 bases and J 4 bases; nucleotides not matched to a gene: 11. CDR3 length: 16 amino acids. Germline V gene sequence: CDR1 DFQATT, CDR2 SNEGSKA (reference sequence). In DNA form, the CDR3 reads TGCAGTGCTAGATCACAGGGGTCGATAGCAAAAAACATTCAGTACTTC. Protein: CSARSQGSIAKNIQYF.

J is TRBJ2-5 and V is TRBV29-1; D unresolved. The germline gives CDR1 SQVTM, CDR2 ANQGSEA. The germline V and J ends were trimmed by 4 bases and 7 bases, with 10 bases remaining between them. The CDR3 runs 11 residues. The CDR3 loop reads CSVGTTGTQYF. The CDR3 nucleotides read TGCAGCGTTGGGACCACGGGGACCCAGTACTTC.

This clonotype appeared a few times. The chain recombines TRBV19 with TRBJ2-1, with TRBD1 matching 7 bases. The germline V gene encodes CDR1 LNHDA and CDR2 SQIVND (reference sequence). The ends lost 6 bases at V and 3 bases at J; junction bases unmatched: 2. CDR3 length: 13 amino acids. This CDR3 reads CASRQGSYNEQFF. In DNA, the CDR3 is TGTGCCAGTAGACAGGGGAGCTACAATGAGCAGTTCTTC.

DNA for the CDR3: TGTGCCAGCAGATTCGGGACAGGGGCCGACGAGCAGTACTTC. The encoded protein is CASRFGTGADEQYF. The chain uses TRBV6-5 and TRBJ2-7; 10 nucleotides line up with TRBD1. Trimming removed 6 bases from V and 5 bases from J; junction bases left unmatched: 7. The length of the CDR3 is 14 residues. The germline V gene has CDR1 MNHEY and CDR2 SVGAGI.

This clonotype was seen a few times. The chain links TRBV25-1 to TRBJ2-1; D unresolved. CDR3 length equals 17 residues. V was clipped by 1 base and J by 3 bases, with 16 bases between them. In germline, CDR1 is MGHDK, CDR2 SYGVNS. The CDR3 DNA reads as TGTGCCAGCAGTGAATTGGCTCACAGACGAATCTACAATGAGCAGTTCTTC. Protein product: CASSELAHRRIYNEQFF.

Ten or more counts support this clonotype. The chain employs TRBV12-3 or TRBV12-4 and TRBJ1-4; tentative D call: TRBD1 (6 bases). V lost 5 bases to trimming and J lost 2 bases, with 15 bases between them. This CDR3 region has 16 residues. CDR3 amino acids: CASSLSRTATNEKLFF. The CDR3 nucleotides are TGTGCCAGCAGTCTGTCGAGGACAGCCACTAATGAAAAACTGTTTTTT.

The CDR3 DNA reads TGTGCCAGCAGCCGCTTGGGGCCACCAGATACGCAGTATTTT. Residues: CASSRLGPPDTQYF. V and J are TRBV6-5 and TRBJ2-3; a possible D gene is TRBD1 (5 bases). CDR1 is MNHEY and CDR2 is SVGAGI in the germline V gene. Trimming left V 6 bases short and J 4 bases short, with 14 bases between. The CDR3 has 14 amino acids.

The chain employs TRBV18 and TRBJ1-6, with unresolved D. The V and J ends lost 5 bases and 7 bases respectively, with 12 bases between them. Per germline, CDR1 KGHSH and CDR2 LQKENI. The CDR3 runs 14 residues. The CDR3: CASSATGVNSPLHF. CDR3 nucleotide sequence: TGTGCCAGCTCAGCAACCGGGGTCAATTCACCCCTCCACTTT.

This clonotype has only a few counts. V and J are TRBV30 and TRBJ2-4; 9 bases agree with TRBD2. CDR1 and CDR2 from the germline V gene are GTSNPN and SVGIG (reference sequence). The CDR3 loop spans 13 amino acids. V was pared by 1 base and J by 5 bases, with 0 bases of the junction left unmatched. CDR3: CAWSGLAENIQYF. The CDR3 DNA is TGTGCCTGGAGTGGACTAGCGGAAAACATTCAGTACTTC.

V and J are TRBV12-5 and TRBJ1-3; weak D call: TRBD1 (6 bases). CDR1 LGHNT and CDR2 FRNRAP come from the germline V gene. The length of the CDR3 is 15 residues. The V and J ends lost 7 bases and 3 bases respectively, with 16 bases between them. DNA of the CDR3: TGTGCTAGTGTTCGGGGGGCGGATTTTGGAAACACCATATATTTT. As protein: CASVRGADFGNTIYF. Full variable domain (outside the CDR3, taken from reference TRBV12-5 and TRBJ1-3): DARVTQTPRHKVTEMGQEVTMRCQPILGHNTVFWYRQTMMQGLELLAYFRNRAPLDDSGMPKDRFSAEMPDATLATLKIQPSEPRDSAVYFCASVRGADFGNTIYFGEGSWLTVV.

This clonotype has only a few counts. J is TRBJ1-6 and V is TRBV28; a weak D match, TRBD1 (5 bases). Germline V gives CDR1 MDHEN, CDR2 SYDVKM. The V and J ends lost 6 bases and 5 bases respectively, with 14 bases between them. This CDR3 has 15 amino acids. CDR3 nucleotide sequence: TGTGCCAGCAGCGTGCTGGGAGGGGATAATTCACCCCTCCACTTT. This gives the protein CASSVLGGDNSPLHF.

This clonotype was found a few times. The genes are TRBV5-4 and TRBJ1-1; D unresolved. The CDR3 length is 13 residues. The V gene lost 4 bases and the J gene lost 5 bases, with 12 bases spanning the gap. The germline CDR1 and CDR2 sequences are SGHNT and YYREEE (reference sequence). The CDR3 sequence is CASSPIHGTEAFF. The CDR3 DNA reads as TGTGCCAGCAGCCCGATACACGGAACTGAAGCTTTCTTT.

In this sample, this clonotype turned up a few times. This sequence joins TRBV20-1 and TRBJ2-1; D is ambiguous. Trimming left V 7 bases short and J 10 bases short, with 20 bases between. The CDR3 has 13 residues. The germline CDR1 and CDR2 sequences are DFQATT and SNEGSKA (reference sequence). CDR3 nucleotides: TGCAGTGGGTGTATCTCCCCTGCCTTGGAGCAGTTCTTC. Translation gives CSGCISPALEQFF.

This clonotype occurred many times. The rearrangement uses TRBV3-1 and TRBJ1-1; no definite D call. CDR1 is LGHDT and CDR2 is YNNKEL in the germline V gene (reference sequence). Trimming shortened V by 0 bases and J by 9 bases, and 8 bases separated the two germline ends. The CDR3 is made up of 12 amino acids. The CDR3 sequence is CASSQDLGQAFF. The CDR3 DNA follows: TGTGCCAGCAGCCAAGATTTAGGACAAGCTTTCTTT.

The chain joins TRBV29-1 to TRBJ2-7; D possibly corresponds to TRBD2 (7 bases). Trimming cost V 6 bases and J 5 bases, with 23 bases left between them. The CDR3 consists of 15 residues. The germline V gene encodes CDR1 SQVTM and CDR2 ANQGSEA. The CDR3 is CSVRKGGGPINEQYF. CDR3 nucleotides: TGCAGCGTCCGCAAAGGGGGAGGGCCGATCAACGAGCAGTACTTC.

V and J are TRBV2 and TRBJ2-7, with TRBD2 as a possible D gene (6 bases). V was cut by 10 bases and J by 6 bases, with 13 bases left in between. The CDR3 is 11 amino acids. Germline CDR1 is SNHLY and CDR2 is FYNNEI. Here the CDR3 DNA reads TGTGCCATCATGGGGGGAAGCGAGCAGTACTTC. Residues: CAIMGGSEQYF.

This clonotype was found many times. The chain couples TRBV7-9 to TRBJ1-5, with 9 bases lining up with TRBD1. The V segment lost 5 bases and the J segment 3 bases; nucleotides outside the gene matches: 8. Germline V gene lookup returns CDR1 SEHNR and CDR2 FQNEAQ (reference sequence). This CDR3 comprises 16 residues. CDR3 coding DNA: TGTGCCAGCAGCGCCGGACAGGGGATGAACAATCAGCCCCAGCATTTT. Translating it yields CASSAGQGMNNQPQHF.

The rearrangement links TRBV5-4 to TRBJ1-1, with 7 bases that match TRBD1. Trimming at V came to 4 bases and at J to 0 bases, leaving 18 bases not matched to a gene. CDR3 length equals 19 residues. Germline V gives CDR1 SGHNT, CDR2 YYREEE (reference sequence). CDR3 sequence reads: CASSPRGSGGSYMNTEAFF. Here the CDR3 DNA reads TGTGCCAGCAGCCCGAGGGGGTCAGGGGGGTCTTACATGAACACTGAAGCTTTCTTT.

This clonotype was detected a few times. The chain combines TRBV15 with TRBJ1-4; D unclear. Trimming pared 1 base from V and 5 bases from J, leaving 8 bases between. The CDR3 sequence is 14 residues long. From germline, CDR1 is LNHNV and CDR2 YYDKDF (reference sequence). CDR3 residues: CATSRGSFNEKLFF. The CDR3 nucleotides read TGTGCCACCAGCAGAGGCAGTTTCAATGAAAAACTGTTTTTT.

This clonotype was observed a few times. The chain links TRBV11-2 to TRBJ2-3, with TRBD1 identical over 9 bases. Germline CDR1 reads SGHAT; CDR2 reads FQNNGV. V lost 5 bases and J lost 4; bases outside the gene matches: 7. The CDR3 contains 15 residues. DNA for the CDR3: TGTGCCAGCAGCACCCGGACAGGGGAGGCAGATACGCAGTATTTT. Encoded protein: CASSTRTGEADTQYF.

In its sample, this clonotype was seen a few times. This chain uses TRBV29-1 with TRBJ1-1; possible D gene TRBD1, 5 bases. Germline V lookup: CDR1 SQVTM, CDR2 ANQGSEA. CDR3 length: 14 residues. V lost 1 base and J lost 6, with 15 bases in between. CDR3 in DNA: TGCAGCGTTGAAGTGGACTCAGGGTACCCTGAAGCTTTCTTT. Translating gives CSVEVDSGYPEAFF.

The CDR3 region is CASSPDSTSGANVLTF. The CDR3 coding sequence is TGCGCCAGCAGCCCCGACAGTACCTCTGGGGCCAACGTCCTGACTTTC. J is TRBJ2-6 and V is TRBV4-3; TRBD1 might be the D (5 bases). The length of the CDR3 is 16 residues. The ends were cut back, 4 bases at V and 0 bases at J, with 10 bases in the middle. Looked up from germline, CDR1 is LGHNA and CDR2 is YSLEER.

This clonotype was seen more than once but under ten times. The V call is TRBV11-2, the J call TRBJ2-5; D gene uncertain. V lost 5 bases and J 8 bases, leaving 9 bases between the germline ends. In germline, CDR1 is SGHAT, CDR2 FQNNGV. The length of the CDR3 is 11 residues. The CDR3 sequence is CASSNSPTQYF. The CDR3 DNA follows: TGTGCCAGCAGCAACTCCCCCACCCAGTACTTC. Using reference TRBV11-2 and TRBJ2-5 for the parts outside the CDR3, the full variable domain is EAGVAQSPRYKIIEKRQSVAFWCNPISGHATLYWYQQILGQGPKLLIQFQNNGVVDDSQLPKDRFSAERLKGVDSTLKIQPAKLEDSAVYLCASSNSPTQYFGPGTRLLVL.

The J gene is TRBJ1-1, the V gene TRBV30; D gene unclear. V lost 3 bases, J lost 2 bases, and 13 bases lay in between. CDR1 is GTSNPN, CDR2 SVGIG, per germline (reference sequence). The CDR3 contains 14 residues. The CDR3 spells CAWRLGASNTEAFF. The CDR3 DNA follows: TGTGCCTGGAGACTGGGAGCTTCAAACACTGAAGCTTTCTTT.

The rearrangement joins TRBV6-5 to TRBJ1-5; no clear D. The V end lost 6 bases, the J end lost 6 bases, and 9 bases lay between the germline ends. The CDR3 has 12 residues. Germline values: CDR1 MNHEY, CDR2 SVGAGI. CDR3 residues: CASRTGSQPQHF. CDR3 nucleotide sequence: TGTGCCAGCAGGACTGGGTCTCAGCCCCAGCATTTT.

Details on this clonotype: This could be a read error, since a much larger clone is one nucleotide away. The CDR3 spells CASSSSRSGGKNPPLHF. The DNA for the CDR3 is TGTGCCAGCAGTTCTTCCCGGTCGGGGGGAAAGAATCCACCCCTCCACTTT. The gene calls are TRBV27 and TRBJ1-6, with a possible D match to TRBD1 (5 bases). The CDR3 runs 17 residues. Germline loops: CDR1 MNHEY, CDR2 SMNVEV (reference sequence). V lost 4 bases, J lost 11 bases, and 24 bases lay in between.

This clonotype was seen more than once but under ten times. This chain links TRBV27 with TRBJ1-6, with no clear D. The CDR3 is 14 residues long. V lost 8 bases, J lost 4 bases, and 12 bases lay in between. Germline V gene data show CDR1 as MNHEY and CDR2 as SMNVEV (reference sequence). The CDR3 region is CASRMTGYNSPLHF. The CDR3 region has the DNA TGTGCCAGCCGCATGACCGGTTATAATTCACCCCTCCACTTT.